Listed here is a single TCR beta chain. Trimming removed 0 bases at V and 6 bases at J, with 8 bases between. Per germline, CDR1 LGHNA and CDR2 YNFKEQ. This CDR3 comprises 13 residues. A second roughly 6 to 11 cycle PCR used barcoded and J-beta primers. TCRdb re-called the 5' RACE reads through MiXCR, storing one row per CDR3 protein. Seen here are approximately 850,000 distinct CDR3 sequences, around two fifths observed once, and the top ten hold roughly a fifth. The sample is drawn from a study of blood T cells in healthy people across ages. The chain employs TRBV4-2 and TRBJ1-2; no clear D gene. Sequences were obtained from blood. The TCR comes from a man aged 55 to 69 in good health. This CDR3 is CASSQDLGNGYTF. The CDR3 DNA sequence: TGTGCCAGCAGCCAAGATTTGGGGAATGGCTACACCTTC.